This is a list of T cell receptor beta chains from one sample in a study of OX40 agonist ivuxolimab in advanced cancers. Data came from immunoSEQ multiplex PCR; TCRdb stores just in-frame clones and leaves some out. Among 65,000 to 95,000 clones, approximately 89% were seen once, and the ten largest hold roughly 0.2%. The starting material was CD4+ or CD8+ T cells sorted from blood, obtained in a trial of the OX40 agonist ivuxolimab. These receptors were obtained from an adult with an advanced solid tumor such as melanoma, head and neck, liver or kidney cancer. Both conserved end residues are part of each CDR3.

length	V	J	CDR3
15	TRBV4-2	TRBJ1-1	CASSRIGTGDTEAFF
13	TRBV27	TRBJ2-7	CASRAGAAYEQYF
13	TRBV6-5	TRBJ2-5	CASSSGLGVTQYF
15	TRBV6-1	TRBJ1-1	CASSESRGAGTEAFF
15	TRBV6-1	TRBJ2-1	CASRPILGQFNEQFF
14	TRBV7-7	TRBJ1-1	CASSQLTGSTEAFF
13	TRBV29-1	TRBJ2-5	CSVGRAGKETQYF
14	TRBV5-1	TRBJ2-1	CASSLQGSIDEQFF
15	TRBV28	TRBJ1-1	CASSPWGQRPLEAFF
16	TRBV28	TRBJ1-2	CASSWIPGGGFDGYTF
12	TRBV6-6	TRBJ2-6	CASGSGANVLTF
16	TRBV10-3	TRBJ2-1	CAISDPRDRGYNEQFF
18	TRBV4-1	TRBJ2-2	CASSPPGLAGGHTGELFF
15	TRBV6-5	TRBJ2-7	CASSNGGKAAYEQYF
16	TRBV4-2	TRBJ2-1	CASSQDRGVYHNEQFF
15	TRBV25-1	TRBJ1-1	CASSELGVVNTEAFF
15	TRBV7-6	TRBJ2-6	CASSQSGPQANVLTF
14	TRBV19	TRBJ1-1	CASRFRITNTEAFF
13	TRBV27	TRBJ2-1	CASRGLAHNEQFF
15	TRBV14	TRBJ2-3	CASSQLAGGPDTQYF
13	TRBV29-1	TRBJ2-1	CSVRTGPLDEQFF
16	TRBV5-1	TRBJ1-5	CASSLDGQGAYQPQHF
13	TRBV30	TRBJ1-5	CAWSSFGNQPQHF
14	TRBV7-2	TRBJ2-1	CASSLAAGADEQFF
13	TRBV5-1	TRBJ2-7	CASSSGTRYEQYF
18	TRBV18	TRBJ2-1	CASSPTFTSGRNYNEQFF
17	TRBV23-1	TRBJ2-7	CASSHYLGHKRSYEQYF
14	TRBV7-9	TRBJ1-5	CASSSEGGLQPQHF
16	TRBV10-3	TRBJ2-5	CAISEVVAGAVETQYF